The 10 T cell receptor beta chains listed next were all sequenced from one sample in a study of shared clonotypes between healthy human individuals. Assay: immunoSEQ multiplex PCR; the TCRdb copy retains only in-frame clones and omits some. The table records over 800,000 clones, around 93% of them present only once. Naive CD8 cells comprised CD45RO-negative, CCR7-positively selected cells, excluding terminally differentiated effector memory CD45RA+ cells. The sequencing input was naive CD8+ T cells sorted from blood. These receptors were collected from a man aged 25 to 40 in good health.

The chain uses TRBV7-9 and TRBJ1-1; D is uncertain. CDR1 is SEHNR and CDR2 is FQNEAQ in the germline V gene (reference sequence). The CDR3 covers 12 residues. Between the trimmed V and J ends, which lost 4 bases and 3 bases, there was a span of 6 bases. CDR3 bases: TGTGCCAGCAGCTGGGAGGACACTGAAGCTTTCTTT. Its translation is CASSWEDTEAFF. Full variable domain (remainder filled in from reference TRBV7-9 and TRBJ1-1): DTGVSQNPRHKITKRGQNVTFRCDPISEHNRLYWYRQTLGQGPEFLTYFQNEAQLEKSRLLSDRFSAERPKGSFSTLEIQRTEQGDSAMYLCASSWEDTEAFFGQGTRLTVV.

This chain joins TRBV28 and TRBJ1-4; D perhaps matches TRBD1 (6 bases). Germline loops: CDR1 MDHEN, CDR2 SYDVKM. V dropped 6 bases and J dropped 1 base, with 21 bases sitting between them. CDR3 size: 18 residues. CDR3 DNA sequence: TGTGCCAGCAGCGGGTTCGGCACAGGGAAAGAAACTAATGAAAAACTGTTTTTT. It encodes CASSGFGTGKETNEKLFF.

The chain employs TRBV5-6 and TRBJ1-5, with 9 positions matching TRBD1. The junction had 3 bases not matched to a gene; V was cut back by 2 bases and J by 3 bases. Germline V gene lookup returns CDR1 SGHDT and CDR2 YYEEEE. The CDR3 has 15 amino acids. CDR3 sequence reads: CASSFGTGNNQPQHF. CDR3 coding DNA: TGTGCCAGCAGCTTCGGGACAGGGAACAATCAGCCCCAGCATTTT.

The chain combines TRBV14 with TRBJ2-1, with D possibly being TRBD2 (6 bases). The germline gives CDR1 SGHDN, CDR2 FVKESK. The CDR3 loop spans 17 amino acids. The V gene lost 4 bases and the J gene lost 0 bases, with 16 bases spanning the gap. The CDR3 DNA sequence: TGTGCCAGCAGCCTTATTACGGGACTGCCCTCCTACAATGAGCAGTTCTTC. This gives the protein CASSLITGLPSYNEQFF. The whole variable domain, remainder taken from reference TRBV14 and TRBJ2-1, is EAGVTQFPSHSVIEKGQTVTLRCDPISGHDNLYWYRRVMGKEIKFLLHFVKESKQDESGMPNNRFLAERTGGTYSTLKVQPAELEDSGVYFCASSLITGLPSYNEQFFGPGTRLTVL.

This chain links TRBV14 with TRBJ2-2; TRBD1 agrees at 10 bases. Trimming at V came to 1 base and at J to 6 bases, leaving 5 bases not matched to a gene. Germline CDR1 reads SGHDN; CDR2 reads FVKESK. This CDR3 region has 16 residues. CDR3 in DNA: TGTGCCAGCAGCCAAGCGGGACAGGGGTTGGCCGGGGAGCTGTTTTTT. Protein: CASSQAGQGLAGELFF.

This chain joins TRBV9 and TRBJ2-1, with D perhaps matching TRBD2 (6 bases). Germline values: CDR1 SGDLS, CDR2 YYNGEE. This CDR3 has 15 residues. Deletions cut 3 bases from V and 6 bases from J, with 16 bases between. CDR3 sequence (DNA): TGTGCCAGCAGCGCCGGAGGGTTTAGTGGCAATGAGCAGTTCTTC. Protein product: CASSAGGFSGNEQFF.

The chain uses TRBV7-3 and TRBJ2-1; D is ambiguous. There are 12 residues in the CDR3. Germline loops: CDR1 SGHTA, CDR2 FQGTGA. Trimming left V 8 bases short and J 10 bases short, with 15 bases between. The CDR3 nucleotides read TGTGCCAGCGGTCCGGACCCCGGGGAGCAGTTCTTC. The encoded protein is CASGPDPGEQFF.

V is TRBV5-1 and J is TRBJ2-2; maybe TRBD2 (6 bases). The germline V and J ends were trimmed by 2 bases and 7 bases, with 18 bases remaining between them. Germline V gene lookup returns CDR1 SGHRS and CDR2 YFSETQ. The CDR3 totals 16 residues. The CDR3 bases are TGCGCCAGCAGCTTATCACGGGACTCCCGCGGCGGGGAGCTGTTTTTT. This translates into CASSLSRDSRGGELFF.

The chain uses TRBV7-9 and TRBJ2-1, with a weak D call TRBD1 (6 bases). This CDR3 contains 17 residues. CDR1 is SEHNR, CDR2 FQNEAQ, per germline (reference sequence). Trimming stripped 5 bases from V and 6 bases from J, with 23 bases between. Here the CDR3 reads CASSKDRKGKARNEQFF. DNA of the CDR3: TGTGCCAGCAGCAAGGACAGAAAGGGGAAGGCCCGCAATGAGCAGTTCTTC.

The J gene is TRBJ2-7, the V gene TRBV7-8; no clear D. The germline V and J ends were trimmed by 2 bases and 4 bases, with 6 bases remaining between them. The CDR3 is 12 residues long. Germline loops: CDR1 SGHVS, CDR2 FQNEAQ. Here the CDR3 DNA reads TGTGCCAGCAGCTTACAGAATTACGAGCAGTACTTC. It translates to CASSLQNYEQYF.